This T cell receptor (beta chain) was sequenced in a study of shared T cell receptors in the human thymus (dated by TCRdb to about 2021). Broadly, across the study: The study investigated the way shared, self-reactive T-cell receptor alpha chains are produced in the human thymus.

Receptors were amplified or captured by the immunoSEQ multiplex PCR assay. The immuneACCESS repertoire file appears here via TCRdb, limited to in-frame rearrangements. These files lack a portion of the clones; in checked studies, under half of the deficit traces to unresolved V genes, and the cause of the others is not known. Here the sample has 500,000 to 850,000 clones; about 89% occur a single time. The ten largest clones take up roughly 0.0087% of the sample. The germline V gene gives CDR1 as LGHNA and CDR2 as YSLEER. The CDR3 measures 20 amino acids from cysteine to phenylalanine. The retained sequence is limited to the CDR3, 60 bases, with the frame set at the first base. V and J are trimmed by 4 bases and 1 base, and the gene matches miss 15 bases of the junction. Note on this clone: Its antigen remains undetermined. No much larger clone is present one base from it, and per-base qualities are unavailable.

These sequences were also reported in another study, on human thymus T cells. According to the second study: Immunologically healthy infants undergoing open corrective cardiac surgery for congenital heart defects in Finland were used as donors. The thymus tissue came from surgical resects taken out during corrective cardiac surgery. Biased V and J gene segment usage appeared to be present in both thymic and peripheral blood repertoires. According to the related research, thymic TCR repertoires were highly overlapping among unrelated individuals. The study described the TCR alpha and beta repertoires in about eight infant thymus samples and four matching peripheral blood samples. The infant donors were roughly 6 to 244 days old, and the cohort included six or seven males and a couple of females. Thymocytes were freed from the tissue by mechanical means and kept at -70 degrees C as pellets of about 9-33 million cells. A QIAsymphony instrument was used to extract genomic DNA from frozen cell pellets. The immunoSEQ multiplex PCR assay was used to amplify the TCRB and TCRAD loci from a standardized amount of quality-controlled genomic DNA. The amplicons covered the V(D)J region and were long enough to include the CDR3 and to identify the V and J genes. The amplicons were sequenced on an Illumina platform via the commercial immunoSEQ service. Corrections for primer bias and sequencing errors followed previously described methods, while TCRAD and TCRB definitions were based on the IMGT database. Repertoires were analysed with immunoSEQ Analyzer 3.0 and VDJTools, covering basic statistics, V/J segment usage, diversity estimates, rarefaction and pairwise overlap. Diversity was estimated using the Chao1, ChaoE, Efron-Thisted, Shannon and inverse Simpson indices, and was also estimated on datasets down-sampled to the size of the smallest sample. Repertoire overlap was determined by strict matching of CDR3 nucleotide sequence, V gene and J gene, and Jaccard-based multidimensional scaling clustering was applied. On average, thymus samples gave 750,000 to 950,000 unique TCRB clonotypes, whereas blood samples gave roughly 80,000.

The rearranged chain carries TRBV4-3 and TRBJ2-3; 12 middle bases align to TRBD2. The source is a boy under three years old with a congenital heart defect. Donor details come from another sample of the same person, matched by shared clones. Sequencing was done on a sample of thymocytes. CDR3 reads: CASSPRRPSGGGNRTDTQYF. The DNA is as follows: TGCGCCAGCAGCCCACGTCGCCCTAGCGGGGGGGGTAATCGCACAGATACGCAGTATTTT.